One sample yielded the 20 T cell receptor beta chains listed below, sequenced in a study of graft-versus-host responses after intestinal transplantation. Their cognate antigens are unknown. Repertoires were generated with immunoSEQ multiplex PCR, while TCRdb's copy carries only in-frame clones and drops some. The sample yields about 88,000 clones, about 90% seen once. The sequencing used unstimulated CD4+ T cells sorted from spleen or lymph node cells, collected before intestinal transplant. The receptor set was obtained from a human donor who received an intestinal transplant.

The chain uses TRBV6-5 and TRBJ1-2, with TRBD1 identical over 7 bases. Losses at the gene ends were 10 bases for V and 5 bases for J; bases not matched to a gene: 4. The CDR3 length is 11 residues. Germline CDR1 reads MNHEY; CDR2 reads SVGAGI. CDR3 amino acids: CATQQGYGYTF. The CDR3, as DNA: TGTGCCACCCAACAGGGGTATGGCTACACCTTC.

The chain combines TRBV11-3 with TRBJ2-3; tentatively, D is TRBD2 (6 bases). This CDR3 spans 14 amino acids. Germline CDR1 is SGHNT and CDR2 is YENEEA. The germline V and J ends were trimmed by 5 bases and 1 base, with 10 bases remaining between them. Here the CDR3 reads CASSPERGTDTQYF. CDR3 DNA: TGTGCCAGCAGCCCCGAGCGGGGCACAGATACGCAGTATTTT. The whole variable domain, remainder taken from reference TRBV11-3 and TRBJ2-3, is EAGVVQSPRYKIIEKKQPVAFWCNPISGHNTLYWYLQNLGQGPELLIRYENEEAVDDSQLPKDRFSAERLKGVDSTLKIQPAELGDSAVYLCASSPERGTDTQYFGPGTRLTVL.

This clone came up once. The CDR3 sequence is CASSEQGKPTYEQYF. The DNA of the CDR3 is TGTGCCAGCAGCGAACAGGGAAAACCCACCTACGAGCAGTACTTC. The chain combines TRBV7-8 with TRBJ2-7; a possible D gene is TRBD1 (6 bases). V lost 5 bases, J lost 2 bases, and 16 bases lay in between. Germline V gene data show CDR1 as SGHVS and CDR2 as FQNEAQ. The CDR3 covers 15 residues.

The V and J genes are TRBV4-1 and TRBJ2-3, with 10 nucleotides matching TRBD2. This CDR3 has 16 amino acids. Trimming removed 3 bases from V and 4 bases from J; junction bases left unmatched: 7. The germline V gene has CDR1 MGHRA and CDR2 YSYEKL. The CDR3 reads CASSHLLAGTPDTQYF. In nucleotides, the CDR3 is TGCGCCAGCAGCCACCTACTAGCGGGGACCCCAGATACGCAGTATTTT.

V gene TRBV6-5 combines with J gene TRBJ2-2; the D gene is possibly TRBD2 (6 bases). Germline CDR1 MNHEY, CDR2 SVGAGI. The CDR3 totals 16 residues. The ends were cut back, 1 base at V and 1 base at J, with 10 bases in the middle. For the CDR3, the DNA is TGTGCCAGCAGTTACTGGAGGGGCCGGAACACCGGGGAGCTGTTTTTT. This codes for CASSYWRGRNTGELFF.

CDR3: CASSLGSSGGDTQYF. The CDR3 DNA reads as TGTGCCAGCAGCTTGGGATCTAGCGGGGGGGATACGCAGTATTTT. This sequence joins TRBV5-5 and TRBJ2-3; 11 nucleotides line up with TRBD2. The germline V gene has CDR1 SGHKS and CDR2 YYEKEE (reference sequence). The CDR3 consists of 15 residues. After removal of 0 bases from V and 6 bases from J, the junction contained 3 bases not matched to a gene.

This chain connects TRBV4-1 to TRBJ1-3; D remains ambiguous. Trimming pared 4 bases from V and 0 bases from J, leaving 7 bases between. This CDR3 is 14 amino acids long. In germline, CDR1 is MGHRA, CDR2 YSYEKL. In nucleotides, the CDR3 is TGCGCCAGCAGCCTATTTCTCTCTGGAAACACCATATATTTT. Encoded protein: CASSLFLSGNTIYF.

The chain is built from TRBV6-5 and TRBJ1-1, with TRBD1 identical over 8 bases. Germline V gene sequence: CDR1 MNHEY, CDR2 SVGAGI. The trim removed 4 bases at V and 12 bases at J, leaving 13 bases unmatched. The CDR3 has 14 amino acids. The CDR3 protein is CASSSQGAPVVTFF. The CDR3 region has the DNA TGTGCCAGCAGTTCCCAGGGGGCACCAGTTGTAACTTTCTTT.

The chain uses TRBV19 and TRBJ2-5; 8 bases line up with TRBD2. The CDR3 has 16 residues. Trimming removed 0 bases from V and 0 bases from J; junction bases left unmatched: 3. CDR1 LNHDA and CDR2 SQIVND come from the germline V gene (reference sequence). CDR3 amino acids: CASSIDAGGDQETQYF. In DNA form, the CDR3 reads TGTGCCAGTAGTATAGACGCGGGGGGCGACCAAGAGACCCAGTACTTC.

The chain has TRBV21-1 and TRBJ1-1. TRBV21-1 is a listed pseudogene. The CDR3 is 16 residues long. For the CDR3, the DNA is TGTGCCAGCAGCAAAGGACGGCGGGCCGAGAACACTGAAGCTTTCTTT. It specifies CASSKGRRAENTEAFF.

CDR3 sequence: CASSIGTLNEKLFF. In DNA form, the CDR3 reads TGTGCCAGTAGTATAGGGACACTTAATGAAAAACTGTTTTTT. The chain links TRBV19 to TRBJ1-4, with D possibly matching TRBD1 (5 bases). Germline V gives CDR1 LNHDA, CDR2 SQIVND (reference sequence). The CDR3 is 14 amino acids. V lost 1 base, J lost 4 bases, and 7 bases lay in between.

V usage is TRBV7-2 and J usage is TRBJ2-7, with a possible D match to TRBD1 (6 bases). The V end lost 0 bases, the J end lost 2 bases, and 8 bases lay between the germline ends. CDR3 length equals 14 residues. The germline gives CDR1 SGHTA, CDR2 FQGNSA. CDR3 loop: CASSLAWTAYEQYF. As DNA, the CDR3 is TGTGCCAGCAGCTTAGCGTGGACAGCCTACGAGCAGTACTTC.

The chain combines TRBV6-5 with TRBJ2-5; TRBD2 might be the D (6 bases). From germline, CDR1 is MNHEY and CDR2 SVGAGI. Trimming cost V 3 bases and J 5 bases, with 13 bases left between them. The CDR3 has 14 residues. This CDR3 reads CASSYMGGRETQYF. DNA of the CDR3: TGTGCCAGCAGTTATATGGGGGGTCGGGAGACCCAGTACTTC.

The chain joins TRBV6-1 to TRBJ2-1, with TRBD1 matching 7 bases. The CDR3 has 17 amino acids. Germline CDR1 is MNHNS and CDR2 is SASEGT. Trimming took 2 bases from V and 0 from J; bases not matched to a gene: 7. This CDR3 reads CASSELGQRPSYNEQFF. CDR3 nucleotide sequence: TGTGCCAGCAGTGAATTGGGACAGCGACCCTCCTACAATGAGCAGTTCTTC.

V usage is TRBV6-4 and J usage is TRBJ2-2, with 7 bases aligning to TRBD1. Trimming cost V 5 bases and J 5 bases; bases outside gene matches: 2. This CDR3 has 13 residues. Germline V lookup: CDR1 MRHNA, CDR2 SNTAGT. The CDR3 protein is CASSNRGTGELFF. The CDR3 DNA follows: TGTGCCAGCAGTAACAGGGGAACCGGGGAGCTGTTTTTT.

The V and J genes are TRBV6-5 and TRBJ2-1; 7 bases fit TRBD2. The V gene's germline CDR1 is MNHEY and CDR2 SVGAGI. This CDR3 spans 16 amino acids. V lost 1 base, J lost 2 bases, and 5 bases stayed unmatched. The CDR3 is CASSYWGRATYNEQFF. The CDR3 DNA sequence: TGTGCCAGCAGTTACTGGGGGAGGGCTACCTACAATGAGCAGTTCTTC.

CDR3 sequence reads: CASSQVPRFSPTEAFF. CDR3 bases: TGCGCCAGCAGCCAAGTTCCCAGGTTTAGTCCCACTGAAGCTTTCTTT. The chain employs TRBV4-1 and TRBJ1-1, with D uncertain. CDR1 is MGHRA, CDR2 YSYEKL, per germline. Trimming cost V 1 base and J 4 bases, with 16 bases left between them. CDR3 length: 16 amino acids.

The chain joins TRBV6-5 to TRBJ1-2; 12 positions agree with TRBD1. Per germline, CDR1 MNHEY and CDR2 SVGAGI. The V gene end was trimmed by 0 bases and the J gene end by 8 bases; junction bases not matched to a gene: 4. This CDR3 spans 15 amino acids. CDR3 amino acids: CASSYSGTGGEGYTF. CDR3 sequence (DNA): TGTGCCAGCAGTTACTCAGGGACAGGGGGCGAGGGCTACACCTTC.

As DNA, the CDR3 is TGTGCCAGCAGTTTAGAGTGGGAGAGAGGGCAGGGGGACAATGAGCAGTTCTTC. Amino acid sequence: CASSLEWERGQGDNEQFF. J is TRBJ2-1 and V is TRBV27, with TRBD1 matching over 7 bases. V lost 2 bases, J lost 5 bases, and 15 bases stayed unmatched. From germline, CDR1 is MNHEY and CDR2 SMNVEV (reference sequence). CDR3 size: 18 residues.

This clone has a handful of counts. This chain uses TRBV6-1 with TRBJ1-2; D remains ambiguous. Trimming stripped 0 bases from V and 8 bases from J, with 10 bases between. CDR1 MNHNS and CDR2 SASEGT come from the germline V gene. The CDR3 spans 13 residues. DNA of the CDR3: TGTGCCAGCAGTGAAGCGGGTCCGGGGGGCTACACCTTC. It encodes CASSEAGPGGYTF.